The present T cell receptor (beta chain) was sequenced within a study of cytomegalovirus exposure and HLA in healthy donors. As for the study in general: The 550 to 700 first-cohort repertoires and the approximately 130 validation repertoires shared the same platform, a later analysis reported. The study's findings and limits: For most TCR sequences rarity was the rule, although some public TCRs occurred in many donors.

The donors were in the roughly 110-subject validation cohort; that cohort was separate from the 666-subject first cohort. TCRdb's table, derived via immunoSEQ multiplex PCR, lists solely in-frame clones and lacks some. Here the sample spans around 190,000 clones, 85% being singletons. V gave up 7 bases and J gave up 4 bases; unmatched junction bases: 13. Germline CDR1 is LNHDA and CDR2 is SQIVND (reference sequence). CDR3 length: 16 residues. Of note for this clone: Its antigen is undetermined.

The chain links TRBV19 to TRBJ1-2; 9 nucleotides line up with TRBD1. Sequencing input: PBMCs. The receptor's source is a man aged 18 to 29 in good health and CMV-seropositive. CDR3 sequence (DNA): TGTGCCAGTACCAGACAGGGACAGGGAACCTCCTATGGCTACACCTTC. The encoded protein is CASTRQGQGTSYGYTF.